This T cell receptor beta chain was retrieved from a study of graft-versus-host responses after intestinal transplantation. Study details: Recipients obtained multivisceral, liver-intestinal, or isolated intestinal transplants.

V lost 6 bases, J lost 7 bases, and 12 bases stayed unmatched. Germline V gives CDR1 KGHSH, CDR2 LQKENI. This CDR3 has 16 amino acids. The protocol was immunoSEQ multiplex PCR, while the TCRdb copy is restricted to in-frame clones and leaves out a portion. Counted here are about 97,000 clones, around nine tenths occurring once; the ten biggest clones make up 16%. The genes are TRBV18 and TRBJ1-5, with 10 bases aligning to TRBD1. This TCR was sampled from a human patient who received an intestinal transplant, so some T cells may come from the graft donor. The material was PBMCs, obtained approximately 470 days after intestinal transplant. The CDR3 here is CASSPTGTGAEQPQHF. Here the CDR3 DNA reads TGTGCCAGCTCCCCAACCGGGACAGGGGCCGAGCAGCCCCAGCATTTT.